These 29 T cell receptor beta chains were sequenced from one sample in a study of cytomegalovirus exposure and HLA in healthy donors. In the PCR, 60 Vbeta and 13 Jbeta primers were used. Produced via immunoSEQ multiplex PCR; TCRdb's table is partial and in-frame only. Of about 150,000 clones listed, approximately 84% are singletons. The sequencing sample was made of PBMCs. Receptors originate from a girl under 18 in good health and CMV-seropositive.

The V call is TRBV9, the J call TRBJ1-1, with 8 nucleotides matching TRBD1. Germline assignment: CDR1 SGDLS and CDR2 YYNGEE. The CDR3 runs 14 residues. The V gene end was trimmed by 3 bases and the J gene end by 4 bases; junction bases not matched to a gene: 5. CDR3 bases: TGTGCCAGCAGCGGAAGACAGGGGAGCACTGAAGCTTTCTTT. Protein sequence: CASSGRQGSTEAFF. The full variable domain, in which reference TRBV9 and TRBJ1-1 provide the parts outside the CDR3, is DSGVTQTPKHLITATGQRVTLRCSPRSGDLSVYWYQQSLDQGLQFLIQYYNGEERAKGNILERFSAQQFPDLHSELNLSSLELGDSALYFCASSGRQGSTEAFFGQGTRLTVV.

This clone was counted a few times. This sequence joins TRBV2 and TRBJ1-1, with 9 bases that match TRBD1. The V gene end was trimmed by 6 bases and the J gene end by 4 bases; junction bases not matched to a gene: 6. Looked up from germline, CDR1 is SNHLY and CDR2 is FYNNEI. The CDR3 length is 14 residues. Written as DNA, the CDR3 is TGTGCCAGCAGCCAACAGGGGGCGGGCACTGAAGCTTTCTTT. It specifies CASSQQGAGTEAFF.

This clone has only one observation. This sequence joins TRBV25-1 and TRBJ1-1; a weak D match, TRBD1 (5 bases). Germline loops: CDR1 MGHDK, CDR2 SYGVNS. CDR3 size: 15 residues. V lost 5 bases and J lost 0, with 13 bases in between. CDR3 sequence: CASSQGQGVNTEAFF. The CDR3 coding sequence is TGTGCCAGCAGTCAAGGGCAGGGCGTGAACACTGAAGCTTTCTTT.

DNA for the CDR3: TGTGCCAGCAGCTTGGGTTGGACAGGGGGAGCTTTCTTT. It codes for CASSLGWTGGAFF. This rearrangement joins TRBV5-4 to TRBJ1-1, with 10 bases lining up with TRBD1. Trimming at V came to 0 bases and at J to 10 bases, leaving 3 bases not matched to a gene. Germline V gives CDR1 SGHNT, CDR2 YYREEE (reference sequence). This CDR3 has 13 amino acids. The full variable domain, in which reference TRBV5-4 and TRBJ1-1 provide the parts outside the CDR3, is ETGVTQSPTHLIKTRGQQVTLRCSSQSGHNTVSWYQQALGQGPQFIFQYYREEENGRGNFPPRFSGLQFPNYSSELNVNALELDDSALYLCASSLGWTGGAFFGQGTRLTVV.

The V gene is TRBV6-5, the J gene TRBJ2-5; 7 bases fit TRBD2. After removal of 7 bases from V and 4 bases from J, the junction contained 3 bases not matched to a gene. Germline CDR1 and CDR2: MNHEY and SVGAGI. The CDR3 covers 12 residues. The CDR3 loop reads CASMGRGETQYF. The CDR3 DNA reads as TGTGCCAGCATGGGGAGGGGAGAGACCCAGTACTTC.

The J gene is TRBJ1-1, the V gene TRBV28; 8 positions match TRBD1. Germline V gives CDR1 MDHEN, CDR2 SYDVKM. With V trimmed by 5 bases and J by 1 base, 3 bases remained unmatched. CDR3 length: 14 residues. The DNA of the CDR3 is TGTGCCAGCAGTGACGACAGGGGGAACACTGAAGCTTTCTTT. Protein: CASSDDRGNTEAFF.

V gene TRBV7-2 combines with J gene TRBJ1-1, with 7 bases lining up with TRBD1. This CDR3 contains 15 residues. CDR1 is SGHTA and CDR2 is FQGNSA in the germline V gene. V lost 4 bases, J lost 0 bases, and 5 bases stayed unmatched. CDR3 sequence (DNA): TGTGCCAGCAGCTCCCCGGGACAGATGAACACTGAAGCTTTCTTT. Translation: CASSSPGQMNTEAFF.

The chain links TRBV11-2 to TRBJ1-2; 7 positions match TRBD1. Per germline, CDR1 SGHAT and CDR2 FQNNGV. Germline trimming cut 5 bases from V and 6 bases from J; bases unmatched to any gene: 18. This CDR3 is 17 amino acids long. CDR3 nucleotides: TGTGCCAGCAGCCTAGTGGGGGAAAGACAGGGTGTGGATGGCTACACCTTC. Translation: CASSLVGERQGVDGYTF.

Notes on this clone: Other DNA sequences in the sample encode the same CDR3. This chain connects TRBV25-1 to TRBJ2-1; 7 nucleotides agree with TRBD1. This CDR3 is built from 16 residues. Germline CDR1 and CDR2: MGHDK and SYGVNS. Trimming removed 3 bases from V and 7 bases from J; junction bases left unmatched: 12. The CDR3 spells CASSDPTGSEGNEQFF. DNA of the CDR3: TGTGCCAGCAGTGACCCGACAGGGTCTGAAGGAAATGAGCAGTTCTTC. Full variable domain (rest looked up from reference TRBV25-1 and TRBJ2-1): EADIYQTPRYLVIGTGKKITLECSQTMGHDKMYWYQQDPGMELHLIHYSYGVNSTEKGDLSSESTVSRIRTEHFPLTLESARPSHTSQYLCASSDPTGSEGNEQFFGPGTRLTVL.

This chain joins TRBV4-1 and TRBJ1-4; a possible D gene is TRBD1 (5 bases). Germline CDR1 and CDR2: MGHRA and YSYEKL. The CDR3 loop spans 15 amino acids. Trimming took off 3 bases at V and 8 bases at J, with 16 bases between the two ends. Here the CDR3 reads CASSQYQGGGEKLFF. DNA of the CDR3: TGCGCCAGCAGCCAGTATCAGGGTGGTGGCGAAAAACTGTTTTTT.

The chain links TRBV5-8 to TRBJ2-5; maybe TRBD2 (5 bases). The V end was cut by 1 base, the J end by 3 bases, with 13 bases between. The CDR3 totals 15 residues. The V gene's germline CDR1 is SGHTS and CDR2 YDEGEE. The chain's CDR3 is CASSLPSTGKETQYF. The CDR3 DNA follows: TGTGCCAGCAGCTTGCCCTCGACGGGGAAAGAGACCCAGTACTTC.

The chain couples TRBV29-1 to TRBJ1-2, with 8 bases fitting TRBD1. Germline CDR1 SQVTM, CDR2 ANQGSEA. The junction had 7 bases not matched to a gene; V was cut back by 4 bases and J by 6 bases. The CDR3 sequence is 13 residues long. The CDR3 DNA sequence: TGCAGCGTTGTTGCAGGGGGCCTCGATGGCTACACCTTC. Residues: CSVVAGGLDGYTF.

Ten or more counts support this clone. The CDR3: CASSQTTGVEKLFF. DNA for the CDR3: TGCGCCAGCAGCCAAACCACAGGGGTAGAAAAACTGTTTTTT. V usage is TRBV4-1 and J usage is TRBJ1-4; 7 bases align to TRBD1. The CDR3 length is 14 residues. V was clipped by 2 bases and J by 8 bases; unmatched bases: 5. Germline V gene sequence: CDR1 MGHRA, CDR2 YSYEKL.

The chain couples TRBV7-9 to TRBJ2-7; D ambiguous. Germline V gene sequence: CDR1 SEHNR, CDR2 FQNEAQ (reference sequence). Trimming cost V 10 bases and J 3 bases, with 13 bases left between them. This CDR3 has 12 amino acids. Written as DNA, the CDR3 is TGTGCCATTCGTTTCGGAGTCTACGAGCAGTACTTC. The encoded protein is CAIRFGVYEQYF. Full variable domain (remainder filled in from reference TRBV7-9 and TRBJ2-7): DTGVSQNPRHKITKRGQNVTFRCDPISEHNRLYWYRQTLGQGPEFLTYFQNEAQLEKSRLLSDRFSAERPKGSFSTLEIQRTEQGDSAMYLCAIRFGVYEQYFGPGTRLTVT.

This chain joins TRBV5-1 and TRBJ1-1; D is possibly TRBD1 (5 bases). Germline CDR1 is SGHRS and CDR2 is YFSETQ. The CDR3 has 13 amino acids. Trimming removed 4 bases at V and 1 base at J, with 8 bases between. In DNA, the CDR3 is TGCGCCAGCAGCGTCGGGGGGAACACTGAAGCTTTCTTT. This sequence encodes CASSVGGNTEAFF. The full variable domain, its missing parts supplied by reference TRBV5-1 and TRBJ1-1, is KAGVTQTPRYLIKTRGQQVTLSCSPISGHRSVSWYQQTPGQGLQFLFEYFSETQRNKGNFPGRFSGRQFSNSRSEMNVSTLELGDSALYLCASSVGGNTEAFFGQGTRLTVV.

The chain employs TRBV23-1 and TRBJ1-5; 7 bases line up with TRBD1. TRBV23-1 is annotated as an ORF whose role is uncertain. CDR3 length: 16 amino acids. The ends lost 2 bases at V and 0 bases at J; junction bases unmatched: 4. The CDR3 DNA reads TGCGCCAGCAGTCAAGAGGACAGGAATAGCAATCAGCCCCAGCATTTT. Translation: CASSQEDRNSNQPQHF.

This chain connects TRBV4-1 to TRBJ1-2, with D hard to call. The CDR3 has 14 residues. Germline V gene lookup returns CDR1 MGHRA and CDR2 YSYEKL. Trimming cost V 0 bases and J 3 bases, with 8 bases left between them. Written as DNA, the CDR3 is TGCGCCAGCAGCCAAGATCGGTACGACTATGGCTACACCTTC. This encodes CASSQDRYDYGYTF.

V and J are TRBV5-4 and TRBJ2-5; 15 bases map to TRBD2. Germline CDR1 SGHNT, CDR2 YYREEE (reference sequence). V trimming: 4 bases; J trimming: 5 bases; junction bases outside the gene matches: 6. The CDR3 loop spans 16 amino acids. The DNA for the CDR3 is TGTGCCAGCAGCCCGGGACTAGCGGGGGGCCCCGAGACCCAGTACTTC. Residues: CASSPGLAGGPETQYF.

The chain has TRBV9 and TRBJ2-7; maybe TRBD1 (5 bases). Germline V gives CDR1 SGDLS, CDR2 YYNGEE. The germline V and J ends were trimmed by 4 bases and 3 bases, with 11 bases remaining between them. The CDR3 runs 13 residues. The CDR3 DNA reads TGTGCCAGCAGCTTTTCCACAGGCTACGAGCAGTACTTC. As protein: CASSFSTGYEQYF.

The gene calls are TRBV29-1 and TRBJ2-5; 8 bases agree with TRBD1. Germline loops: CDR1 SQVTM, CDR2 ANQGSEA. The CDR3 is 13 residues long. V shed 7 bases and J 4 bases; nucleotides not matched to a gene: 8. The CDR3 here is CSARQGAGETQYF. The DNA for the CDR3 is TGCAGCGCAAGGCAGGGGGCAGGAGAGACCCAGTACTTC. Variable domain in full (rest from reference TRBV29-1 and TRBJ2-5): SAVISQKPSRDICQRGTSLTIQCQVDSQVTMMFWYRQQPGQSLTLIATANQGSEATYESGFVIDKFPISRPNLTFSTLTVSNMSPEDSSIYLCSARQGAGETQYFGPGTRLLVL.

The chain has TRBV27 and TRBJ2-2; TRBD2 matches 13 bases. The CDR3 sequence is 19 residues long. The V segment lost 6 bases and the J segment 0 bases; nucleotides outside the gene matches: 10. CDR1 MNHEY and CDR2 SMNVEV come from the germline V gene (reference sequence). The CDR3 loop reads CASSPTGLAGESNTGELFF. The CDR3 nucleotides are TGTGCCAGCAGCCCAACCGGACTAGCGGGGGAGTCGAACACCGGGGAGCTGTTTTTT.

The genes are TRBV19 and TRBJ2-7; 10 nucleotides line up with TRBD1. The CDR3 has 17 residues. With V trimmed by 4 bases and J by 2 bases, 11 bases remained unmatched. Germline CDR1 LNHDA, CDR2 SQIVND (reference sequence). DNA for the CDR3: TGTGCCAGTAGTAGCCTGTCCGGGACAGGGGATACCTACGAGCAGTACTTC. Translating it yields CASSSLSGTGDTYEQYF. The whole variable domain, remainder taken from reference TRBV19 and TRBJ2-7, is DGGITQSPKYLFRKEGQNVTLSCEQNLNHDAMYWYRQDPGQGLRLIYYSQIVNDFQKGDIAEGYSVSREKKESFPLTVTSAQKNPTAFYLCASSSLSGTGDTYEQYFGPGTRLTVT.

This clone was seen only a few times. The chain couples TRBV19 to TRBJ1-2; the D gene is possibly TRBD1 (5 bases). Per the germline V gene, CDR1 is LNHDA and CDR2 is SQIVND (reference sequence). V lost 3 bases and J 1 base, leaving 12 bases between the germline ends. The length of the CDR3 is 15 residues. The CDR3 DNA sequence: TGTGCCAGTAGTATCGGTGGACAAATTAACTATGGCTACACCTTC. It yields the protein CASSIGGQINYGYTF.

The chain employs TRBV5-6 and TRBJ1-2; D is unclear. Trimming stripped 4 bases from V and 0 bases from J, with 13 bases between. The CDR3 loop spans 15 amino acids. In germline, CDR1 is SGHDT, CDR2 YYEEEE. The CDR3: CASSPQPSTNYGYTF. As DNA, the CDR3 is TGTGCCAGCAGCCCACAACCGTCAACTAACTATGGCTACACCTTC.

The J gene is TRBJ1-1, the V gene TRBV5-1, with unresolved D. Germline CDR1 SGHRS, CDR2 YFSETQ. The CDR3 has 13 amino acids. V shed 2 bases and J shed 8 bases, with 13 bases lying between them. CDR3 in amino acids: CASSFFSWEEAFF. CDR3 nucleotide sequence: TGCGCCAGCAGCTTTTTCAGCTGGGAGGAAGCTTTCTTT.

In regard to this clone: At one end the junction does not follow the germline gene, possibly because of a read error. This rearrangement joins TRBV7-9 to TRBJ1-1; possible D gene TRBD1, 5 bases. The CDR3 is 12 amino acids. Germline V gene lookup returns CDR1 SEHNR and CDR2 FQNEAQ (reference sequence). In nucleotides, the CDR3 is TGTGCCGGCAGAGCCGGGGGTACTGAAGCTTTCTTT. Translation gives CAGRAGGTEAFF.

This clone has just a few counts. This chain uses TRBV7-2 with TRBJ1-4; 11 positions match TRBD1. CDR3 length: 16 amino acids. J gave up 3 bases and V 5 bases, and 5 bases lay outside the gene matches. Per germline, CDR1 SGHTA and CDR2 FQGNSA. This CDR3 is CASSRRTGGPNEKLFF. DNA for the CDR3: TGTGCCAGCAGCCGGCGGACAGGGGGCCCTAATGAAAAACTGTTTTTT. Variable domain in full (rest from reference TRBV7-2 and TRBJ1-4): GAGVSQSPSNKVTEKGKDVELRCDPISGHTALYWYRQSLGQGLEFLIYFQGNSAPDKSGLPSDRFSAERTGGSVSTLTIQRTQQEDSAVYLCASSRRTGGPNEKLFFGSGTQLSVL.

In its sample, this clone was seen once. The chain uses TRBV2 and TRBJ1-4; possible D gene TRBD1, 5 bases. The germline V and J ends were trimmed by 7 bases and 6 bases, with 9 bases remaining between them. The CDR3 runs 12 residues. CDR1 SNHLY and CDR2 FYNNEI come from the germline V gene. CDR3 sequence: CASKGDYEKLFF. As DNA, the CDR3 is TGTGCCAGCAAAGGGGATTATGAAAAACTGTTTTTT.

V is TRBV27 and J is TRBJ1-1; no firm D call. The CDR3 sequence is 13 residues long. Trimming left V 3 bases short and J 3 bases short, with 8 bases between. The V gene's germline CDR1 is MNHEY and CDR2 SMNVEV (reference sequence). The CDR3 here is CASSFLRDTEAFF. In nucleotides, the CDR3 is TGTGCCAGCAGTTTCCTCCGAGACACTGAAGCTTTCTTT.